The T cell receptor (beta chain) described here comes from a study of sequential checkpoint blockade in melanoma. Indicated treatment: randomized to nivolumab then ipilimumab (arm A) or the reverse (arm B). TCRdb's table, derived via immunoSEQ multiplex PCR, lists solely in-frame clones and lacks some. The table records 12,000 to 15,000 clones, approximately 52% of them present only once. The CDR3 spans 17 residues. The V segment lost 7 bases and the J segment 1 base; nucleotides outside the gene matches: 13. The TCR originated in a human donor with melanoma. Sequenced here: CD8+ T cells sorted from blood (inferred from file names), sampled from a patient given nivolumab and ipilimumab in sequence. The V gene is TRBV23-1, the J gene TRBJ2-5; 9 positions agree with TRBD1. TRBV23-1 is filed as an ORF, its function uncertain. The CDR3 nucleotides read TGCGCCAGCACCCCGGGACAGGGTAAGACGATCCAAGAGACCCAGTACTTC. Translation: CASTPGQGKTIQETQYF.